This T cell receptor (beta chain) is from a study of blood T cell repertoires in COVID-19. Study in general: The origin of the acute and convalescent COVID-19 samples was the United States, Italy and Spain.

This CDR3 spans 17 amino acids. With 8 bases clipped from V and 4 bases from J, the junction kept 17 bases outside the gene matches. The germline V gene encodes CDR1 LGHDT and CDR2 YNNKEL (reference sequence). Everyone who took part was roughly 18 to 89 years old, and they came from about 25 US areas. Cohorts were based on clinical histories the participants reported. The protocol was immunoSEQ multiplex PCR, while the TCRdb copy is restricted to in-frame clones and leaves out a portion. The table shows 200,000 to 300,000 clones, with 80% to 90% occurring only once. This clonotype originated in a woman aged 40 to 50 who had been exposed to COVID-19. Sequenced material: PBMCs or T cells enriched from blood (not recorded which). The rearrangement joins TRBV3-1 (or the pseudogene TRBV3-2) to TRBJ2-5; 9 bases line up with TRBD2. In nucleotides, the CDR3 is TGTGCCAGCGGTACCCTGGGCGGGAGGGCCATCGGAGAGACCCAGTACTTC. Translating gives CASGTLGGRAIGETQYF.